The text below deals with one T cell receptor (beta chain). Its antigen is undetermined. The entry originates in a study of T cell responses to AZD1222 COVID-19 vaccine. The study, taken as a whole, reports: Most donors were white British and more were female, and clonal diversity was possibly underestimated. Across the whole spike, CD4 TCRs peaked at regions 160-218 and 743-854. Epitopes outside B.1.351 and B.1.1.7 mutated regions reportedly drew nearly half of spike TCRs.

Trimming at V came to 8 bases and at J to 3 bases, leaving 13 bases not matched to a gene. The CDR3 runs to 15 residues. Germline-derived CDR1 and CDR2 are SNHLY and FYNNEI. The data were produced by immunoSEQ multiplex PCR, yet TCRdb's version contains in-frame clones alone and is incomplete. The sample consists of 97,000 or so clones, 70% to 90% of them appearing once. The sample was peripheral blood, taken on day 0 of AZD1222 vaccination. The TCR comes from an adult in good health. This chain links TRBV2 with TRBJ2-7, with 7 bases that match TRBD2. The CDR3 coding sequence is TGTGCCAGCTCTGGACGGGACTACTACCTCTACGAGCAGTACTTC. It encodes CASSGRDYYLYEQYF. Full variable domain (outside the CDR3, taken from reference TRBV2 and TRBJ2-7): EPEVTQTPSHQVTQMGQEVILRCVPISNHLYFYWYRQILGQKVEFLVSFYNNEISEKSEIFDDQFSVERPDGSNFTLKIRSTKLEDSAMYFCASSGRDYYLYEQYFGPGTRLTVT.